The 22 T cell receptor beta chains given below trace back to one sample, sequenced in a study of molecular identifiers for immune sequencing clone quantification. TCRdb passed the PCR reads through MiXCR, listing each CDR3 protein once. This table has around 460,000 distinct CDR3 sequences, approximately 25% appearing once. Sequencing used naive CD8+ T cells from blood, with Jurkat cell RNA spiked in. Subset: FACS-sorted CD8+CD4-CCR7+CD45RA+ naive T cells. Receptors were obtained from a human donor in good health. Some libraries in this study had Jurkat cell RNA spiked in.

The chain links TRBV4-3 to TRBJ1-1; TRBD1 aligns across 8 bases. V lost 2 bases to trimming and J lost 10 bases; unmatched junction nucleotides: 3. This CDR3 contains 12 residues. Germline CDR1 is LGHNA and CDR2 is YSLEER. CDR3 in amino acids: CASSQTGTGAFF. The CDR3 bases are TGCGCCAGCAGCCAAACAGGGACAGGAGCTTTCTTT.

The chain joins TRBV30 to TRBJ2-1, with D uncertain. Trimming stripped 0 bases from V and 5 bases from J, with 11 bases between. This CDR3 spans 14 amino acids. Germline V gene sequence: CDR1 GTSNPN, CDR2 SVGIG (reference sequence). The CDR3 reads CAWSVGRLHNEQFF. The CDR3 nucleotides read TGTGCCTGGAGTGTTGGGCGTCTACACAATGAGCAGTTCTTC.

The V call is TRBV12-3 or TRBV12-4, the J call TRBJ2-1; TRBD1 matches at 7 bases. V lost 6 bases to trimming and J lost 1 base; unmatched junction nucleotides: 12. This CDR3 is built from 17 residues. CDR3 in DNA: TGTGCCAGCAGCTTACCACCTGGGACAGCTTCCTACAATGAGCAGTTCTTC. Protein sequence: CASSLPPGTASYNEQFF.

This clonotype was detected many times. The chain joins TRBV5-1 to TRBJ2-7; D might be TRBD2 (5 bases). V lost 4 bases and J 2 bases, leaving 16 bases between the germline ends. The CDR3 consists of 15 residues. Germline CDR1 is SGHRS and CDR2 is YFSETQ. CDR3 protein: CASSPGFSAAYEQYF. CDR3 sequence (DNA): TGCGCCAGCAGCCCGGGGTTTTCAGCCGCCTACGAGCAGTACTTC.

This clonotype was detected only once. It may be a read error: a sequence one base away is much more abundant. The rearrangement links TRBV29-1 to TRBJ2-1; 11 bases fit TRBD2. CDR1 and CDR2 from the germline V gene are SQVTM and ANQGSEA. CDR3 size: 14 residues. The chain's CDR3 is CSVGGTSGYNAQFF. CDR3 DNA: TGCAGCGTTGGGGGGACTAGCGGTTACAATGCGCAGTTCTTC.

This clonotype was detected many times. The chain is built from TRBV24-1 and TRBJ1-5; D not resolved. The CDR3 extends over 13 amino acids. Trimming took off 6 bases at V and 7 bases at J, with 12 bases between the two ends. Germline CDR1 is KGHDR and CDR2 is SFDVKD. The CDR3 DNA reads as TGTGCCACCAGTAGCAGTTTTGGGCAGCCCCAGCATTTT. It translates to CATSSSFGQPQHF.

The chain employs TRBV12-3 or TRBV12-4 and TRBJ2-1; 9 bases are a match to TRBD1. This CDR3 is 14 amino acids long. V trimming: 4 bases; J trimming: 6 bases; junction bases outside the gene matches: 4. Here the CDR3 reads CASSSGDRVNEQFF. The CDR3 DNA is TGTGCCAGCAGTTCAGGGGACAGGGTCAATGAGCAGTTCTTC.

Only one count was recorded for this clonotype. Just one base apart from a much larger clone, this may be a read error. This rearrangement joins TRBV30 to TRBJ2-6; D possibly corresponds to TRBD2 (6 bases). The ends were cut back, 3 bases at V and 2 bases at J, with 14 bases in the middle. From germline, CDR1 is GTSNPN and CDR2 SVGIG (reference sequence). The CDR3 extends over 16 amino acids. The CDR3 DNA follows: TGTGCCTGGAGGTTGGGGGGTAGCGCTGGGGCCAACGTCCTGACTTTC. Its protein is CAWRLGGSAGANVLTF.

Points on this clonotype: Being one base from a much bigger clone, this may be a read error. The chain links TRBV29-1 to TRBJ2-3; 10 positions match TRBD1. Germline assignment: CDR1 SQVTM and CDR2 ANQGSEA. The CDR3 is 14 residues long. The CDR3 is CSGLTGGFTDTLYF. The CDR3 DNA sequence: TGCAGCGGACTGACAGGGGGCTTCACAGATACGCTGTATTTT.

This clonotype was counted ten times or more. The chain links TRBV29-1 to TRBJ2-2; 11 positions match TRBD2. Germline CDR1 reads SQVTM; CDR2 reads ANQGSEA. V dropped 7 bases and J dropped 5; count of bases not matched to a gene: 6. The CDR3 has 14 residues. The CDR3 DNA reads TGCAGCGCGGTAGCGGGAGGGAGTACCGGGGAGCTGTTTTTT. Its protein is CSAVAGGSTGELFF.

The chain combines TRBV28 with TRBJ2-2, with 9 bases that match TRBD2. The CDR3 totals 14 residues. Germline CDR1 MDHEN, CDR2 SYDVKM. V lost 6 bases, J lost 4 bases, and 3 bases stayed unmatched. The CDR3 region has the DNA TGTGCCAGCAGACGACTAGCGGCCACCGGGGAGCTGTTTTTT. Its translation is CASRRLAATGELFF. The variable domain in full, with the rest retrieved from reference TRBV28 and TRBJ2-2, is DVKVTQSSRYLVKRTGEKVFLECVQDMDHENMFWYRQDPGLGLRLIYFSYDVKMKEKGDIPEGYSVSREKKERFSLILESASTNQTSMYLCASRRLAATGELFFGEGSRLTVL.

The chain couples TRBV2 to TRBJ2-5, with a possible D match to TRBD2 (5 bases). V was pared by 7 bases and J by 5 bases, with 14 bases between. CDR1 and CDR2 from the germline V gene are SNHLY and FYNNEI. CDR3 length equals 13 residues. CDR3 sequence: CASNTGERETQYF. The CDR3 nucleotides are TGTGCCAGCAACACTGGGGAGAGGGAGACCCAGTACTTC.

This clonotype was observed at least ten times. The genes are TRBV6-2 or TRBV6-3 and TRBJ1-2, with D possibly being TRBD1 (6 bases). Between the trimmed V and J ends, which lost 6 bases and 8 bases, there was a span of 16 bases. The length of the CDR3 is 13 residues. Germline V gene data show CDR1 as MNHEY and CDR2 as SVGEGT. The CDR3 spells CASRSTGPLGYTF. The CDR3 region has the DNA TGTGCCAGCAGATCGACAGGACCCCTCGGCTACACCTTC.

Comments on this clonotype: This may come from a read error, since a much larger clone is one base off. The chain has TRBV7-9 and TRBJ2-3; a possible D gene is TRBD2 (6 bases). The CDR3 runs to 18 residues. CDR1 is SEHNR, CDR2 FQNEAQ, per germline (reference sequence). Trimming took off 0 bases at V and 0 bases at J, with 16 bases between the two ends. The CDR3 DNA reads TGTGCCAGCAGCTTAGCCACGGACTATTCGTCTAGCACAGATACGCAGTATTTT. Protein product: CASSLATDYSSSTDTQYF.

CDR3 sequence: CASRRTGGTNSYNEQFF. CDR3 sequence (DNA): TGTGCCAGCAGGAGGACTGGCGGTACTAACTCCTACAATGAGCAGTTCTTC. This chain connects TRBV2 to TRBJ2-1, with D maybe TRBD2 (5 bases). The V and J ends lost 6 bases and 0 bases respectively, with 18 bases between them. The germline CDR1 and CDR2 sequences are SNHLY and FYNNEI. CDR3 size: 17 residues.

The rearrangement joins TRBV11-2 to TRBJ2-7; D is ambiguous. Germline CDR1 reads SGHAT; CDR2 reads FQNNGV. V dropped 4 bases and J dropped 6 bases, with 16 bases sitting between them. The CDR3 consists of 14 residues. Here the CDR3 DNA reads TGTGCCAGCAGCTCCACATCGACCCCACCCGAGCAGTACTTC. Protein sequence: CASSSTSTPPEQYF.

This clonotype has at least ten counts. The chain links TRBV29-1 to TRBJ1-5; D remains unclear. The V and J ends lost 1 base and 0 bases respectively, with 10 bases between them. Germline V gene lookup returns CDR1 SQVTM and CDR2 ANQGSEA. This CDR3 is 15 amino acids long. The CDR3 here is CSVEGRHPSNQPQHF. CDR3 bases: TGCAGCGTTGAAGGGAGACACCCTAGCAATCAGCCCCAGCATTTT.

The rearrangement links TRBV7-9 to TRBJ2-7, with a possible D match to TRBD2 (6 bases). CDR1 is SEHNR and CDR2 is FQNEAQ in the germline V gene (reference sequence). This CDR3 has 15 residues. V lost 5 bases and J 3 bases, leaving 17 bases between the germline ends. In DNA form, the CDR3 reads TGTGCCAGCAGCCCTCCCGGGAGCCCGAACTACGAGCAGTACTTC. Its translation: CASSPPGSPNYEQYF.

The DNA of the CDR3 is TGTGCCAGTAGTATAGGGACGCGGGGGGACAATGAGCAGTTCTTC. Translated: CASSIGTRGDNEQFF. This sequence joins TRBV19 and TRBJ2-1; 8 bases fit TRBD2. V was clipped by 1 base and J by 5 bases; unmatched bases: 4. Germline V gives CDR1 LNHDA, CDR2 SQIVND (reference sequence). This CDR3 spans 15 amino acids.

The table lists this clonotype with many counts. The J gene is TRBJ1-5, the V gene TRBV28; possibly TRBD1 for D (6 bases). Per germline, CDR1 MDHEN and CDR2 SYDVKM. The V gene lost 4 bases and the J gene lost 5 bases, with 12 bases spanning the gap. The CDR3 covers 14 residues. The CDR3 DNA follows: TGTGCCAGCAGTTCTGACAGGAGATATCAGCCCCAGCATTTT. This translates into CASSSDRRYQPQHF.

This clonotype came up a few times. The genes are TRBV30 and TRBJ2-7, with 7 bases that match TRBD1. With V trimmed by 4 bases and J by 0 bases, 9 bases remained unmatched. Germline V gene lookup returns CDR1 GTSNPN and CDR2 SVGIG (reference sequence). The length of the CDR3 is 15 residues. The CDR3 is CAWKAWDSNSYEQYF. Written as DNA, the CDR3 is TGTGCCTGGAAAGCTTGGGACAGTAACTCCTACGAGCAGTACTTC.

This clonotype was picked up a small number of times. V is TRBV10-2 and J is TRBJ2-7; weak D call: TRBD1 (5 bases). From germline, CDR1 is WSHSY and CDR2 SAAADI. This CDR3 region has 15 residues. V lost 6 bases to trimming and J lost 6 bases, with 21 bases between them. The CDR3 sequence is CASRGPTPGRFEQYF. CDR3 in DNA: TGCGCCAGCAGGGGGCCCACTCCCGGTCGCTTCGAGCAGTACTTC.